This record looks at one T cell receptor beta chain sequence and its context. Its recognized antigen is unknown. No much larger clone is present one base from it, and per-base qualities are unavailable. The entry originates in a study of blood T cell repertoires in COVID-19 (dated by TCRdb to 2020 to 2021). Regarding the complete study: Samples from collaborators originated in the United States, Italy and Spain and spanned both the acute and convalescent phases of COVID-19. The prospective study material was composed of cDNA or gDNA derived from T cells, B-cell-depleted T cells, or PBMCs. Deeply sampled blood TCRbeta repertoires from subjects exposed to, actively infected with, or recovered from COVID-19 were included in the dataset. A freely available public database, intended as a resource for researchers studying the immune response to SARS-CoV-2, is where the repertoires were released. Samples were obtained from the ongoing ImmuneRACE study (first 160 participants) and from 1,254 subjects provided by 6 global collaborators. A de-identified subject ID, COVID-19 status, age in years and sex were almost always included in the sample metadata. Where available, HLA class I and class II types were taken from metadata supplied by the sample provider and were not determined by assay-based typing.

CDR3 length: 14 amino acids, cysteine to phenylalanine. The CDR3 DNA has 42 bases and is translated from base 1. CDR1 and CDR2 are read off the germline V gene as MNHNS and SASEGT. The junction carries 7 bases between V and J, which are trimmed by 0 bases and 4 bases respectively. Whole blood was collected in K2EDTA tubes by collaborating institutions according to the institutions' own protocols. For TCRbeta analysis, collaborator samples were shipped as frozen whole blood, as isolated PBMCs, or as DNA extracted from either sample type. What the authors observed across the whole study: How much clinical and demographic metadata was included differed by source and by participant, and the metadata was provided uncurated.

TCRbeta CDR3 regions were amplified from genomic DNA by means of the immunoSEQ Assay, a bias-controlled multiplex PCR. The paper's data handling went like this. Within the assay, amplification of reference gene primers was used to estimate how many nucleated cells each sample contained. Sequence reads were collapsed and filtered to measure the absolute abundance of every unique TCRbeta CDR3 rearrangement. For each sample, productive Simpson clonality was calculated as the square root of Simpson's diversity index across productive rearrangements. This is the immuneACCESS table as TCRdb keeps it, with only in-frame sequences that have V and J called. A part of the clones is gone; compared with another copy, unresolved V genes explain less than half, and the rest is unexplained. For V, J and clone size, that table is used; D and trimming come from the DNA. The sample data list approximately 39,000 clones, and about 90% of these were observed just once. The top ten clonotypes cover about 25% of the sample.

The TCR sequence derives from a man aged 45-65 years with active or convalescent COVID-19. The sample consisted of peripheral blood. The chain was built from TRBV6-1 and TRBJ1-5, with the D gene uncertain. The DNA is as follows: TGTGCCAGCAGTGAAGCGGCTAGAAATCAGCCCCAGCATTTT. This is translated as CASSEAARNQPQHF.